This is a list of T cell receptor beta chains from one sample in a study of TIL therapy for anti-PD-1-resistant metastatic lung cancer. The repertoire was sequenced with immunoSEQ multiplex PCR; TCRdb's copy has only in-frame clones and lacks some. Here the sample spans under 60,000 clones, 80% to 90% being singletons. The sample here was blood, taken at baseline. Receptor source: a person aged 25-85 years with non-small cell lung cancer. The conserved cysteine and the conserved F or W are not part of the CDR3 here. The D gene is left open where the match is weak.

d_call j_call v_call cdr3_aa
TRBD1 TRBJ1-1 TRBV6-2/TRBV6-3 ASIPRGTGVGTEAF
. TRBJ2-3 TRBV3-1/TRBV3-2 ASSQSPDTQY
. TRBJ2-7 TRBV28 ASSLGSGQY
. TRBJ1-1 TRBV4-1 ASSQDLGEVYTEAF
. TRBJ2-3 TRBV24-1 ATGRFNTDTQY
. TRBJ2-7 TRBV28 ASTPGTYEQY
. TRBJ1-6 TRBV28 ASSLSGVGRSPLH
. TRBJ2-5 TRBV4-3 ASSQRGGRETQY
. TRBJ2-3 TRBV7-7 ASSLRGGDTQY
. TRBJ2-3 TRBV5-1 ASSLAYSSSTDTQY
. TRBJ2-2 TRBV2 ASTAGRMNTGELF
TRBD1 TRBJ1-6 TRBV19 ASSGDSVNSPLH